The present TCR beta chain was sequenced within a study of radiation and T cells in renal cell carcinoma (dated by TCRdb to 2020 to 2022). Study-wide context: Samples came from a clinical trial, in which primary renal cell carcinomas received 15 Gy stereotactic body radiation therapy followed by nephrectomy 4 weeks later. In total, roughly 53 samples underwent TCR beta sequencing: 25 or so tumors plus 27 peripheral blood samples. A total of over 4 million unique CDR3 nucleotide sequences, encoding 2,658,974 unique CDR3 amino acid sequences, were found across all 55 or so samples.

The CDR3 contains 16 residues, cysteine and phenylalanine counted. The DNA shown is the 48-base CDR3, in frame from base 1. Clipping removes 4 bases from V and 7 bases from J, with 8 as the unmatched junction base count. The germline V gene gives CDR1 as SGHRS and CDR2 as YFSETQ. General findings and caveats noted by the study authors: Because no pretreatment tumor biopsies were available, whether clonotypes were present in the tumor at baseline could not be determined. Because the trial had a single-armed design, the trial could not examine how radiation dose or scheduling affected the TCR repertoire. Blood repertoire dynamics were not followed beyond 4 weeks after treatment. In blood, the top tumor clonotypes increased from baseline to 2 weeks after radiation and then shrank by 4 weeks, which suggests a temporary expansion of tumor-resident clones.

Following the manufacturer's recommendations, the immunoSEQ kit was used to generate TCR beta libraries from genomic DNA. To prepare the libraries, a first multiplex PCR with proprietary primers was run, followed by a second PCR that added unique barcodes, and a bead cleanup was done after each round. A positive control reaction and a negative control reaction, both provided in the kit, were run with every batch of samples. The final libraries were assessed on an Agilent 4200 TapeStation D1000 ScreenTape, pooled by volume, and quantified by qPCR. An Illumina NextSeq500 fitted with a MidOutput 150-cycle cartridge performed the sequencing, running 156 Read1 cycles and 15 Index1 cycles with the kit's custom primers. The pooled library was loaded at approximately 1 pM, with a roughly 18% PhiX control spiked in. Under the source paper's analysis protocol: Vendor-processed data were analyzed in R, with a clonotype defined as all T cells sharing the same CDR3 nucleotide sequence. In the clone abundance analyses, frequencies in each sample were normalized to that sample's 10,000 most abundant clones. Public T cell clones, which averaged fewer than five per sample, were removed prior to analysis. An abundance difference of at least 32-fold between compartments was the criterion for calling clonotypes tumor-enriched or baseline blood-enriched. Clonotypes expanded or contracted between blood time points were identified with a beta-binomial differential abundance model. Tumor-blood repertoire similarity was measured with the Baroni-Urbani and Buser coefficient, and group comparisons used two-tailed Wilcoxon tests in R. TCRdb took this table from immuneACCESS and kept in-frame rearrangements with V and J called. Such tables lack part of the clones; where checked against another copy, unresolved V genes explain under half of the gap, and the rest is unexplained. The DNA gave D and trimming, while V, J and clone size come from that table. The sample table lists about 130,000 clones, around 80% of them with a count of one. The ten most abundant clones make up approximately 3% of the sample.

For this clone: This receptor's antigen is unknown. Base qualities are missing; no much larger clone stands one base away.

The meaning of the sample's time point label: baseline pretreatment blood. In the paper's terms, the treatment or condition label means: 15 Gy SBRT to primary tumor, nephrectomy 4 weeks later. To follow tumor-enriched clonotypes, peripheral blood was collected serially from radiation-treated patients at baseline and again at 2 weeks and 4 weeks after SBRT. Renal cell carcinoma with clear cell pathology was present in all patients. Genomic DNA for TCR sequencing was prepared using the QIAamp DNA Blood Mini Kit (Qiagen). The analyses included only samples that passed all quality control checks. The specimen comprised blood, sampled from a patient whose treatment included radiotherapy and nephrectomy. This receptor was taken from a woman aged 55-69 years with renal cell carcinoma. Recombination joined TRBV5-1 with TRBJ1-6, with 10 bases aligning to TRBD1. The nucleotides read TGCGCCAGCAGCGTCCCGTTGGGACAGGGGAATTCACCCCTCCACTTT. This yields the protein CASSVPLGQGNSPLHF.